The following is a T cell receptor beta chain sequence with its context. This sample was included in a study of blood T cell repertoires in COVID-19. Study context: There were acute and convalescent COVID-19 samples, and they came from the United States, Italy and Spain.

Data came from immunoSEQ multiplex PCR; TCRdb stores just in-frame clones and leaves some out. The table lists approximately 130,000 clones, around 87% of them singletons. The CDR3 sequence is 13 residues long. Germline lookup yields CDR1 SGHTA and CDR2 FQGTGA. The V end was cut by 4 bases, the J end by 2 bases, with 8 bases between. The chain carries TRBV7-3 and TRBJ1-2; D perhaps matches TRBD1 (6 bases). The clonotype originates from a woman aged 50 to 65 who had recovered from COVID-19. What was sequenced was peripheral blood. DNA of the CDR3: TGTGCCAGCAGCTCACAGGGCAACTATGGCTACACCTTC. Its protein is CASSSQGNYGYTF. Complete variable domain (other parts from reference TRBV7-3 and TRBJ1-2): GAGVSQTPSNKVTEKGKYVELRCDPISGHTALYWYRQSLGQGPEFLIYFQGTGAADDSGLPNDRFFAVRPEGSVSTLKIQRTERGDSAVYLCASSSQGNYGYTFGSGTRLTVV.